This TCR beta chain comes out of a study of CD8 T cells in Susac syndrome. TEMRA cells were FACS-enriched, unlike CD8+ and CD4+ T cells, which were negatively isolated. When the RNA was reverse transcribed, random hexamers were used with an input of roughly 0.45 to 1 ug. TCR beta CDR3 was amplified by immunoSEQ covering 54 Vbeta and 13 Jbeta. TCRdb processed the immunoSEQ multiplex PCR reads anew with MiXCR; each CDR3 protein has one entry. The sample records approximately 190,000 distinct CDR3 sequences, approximately 93% being singletons. Germline CDR1 is SGHRS and CDR2 is YFSETQ. The CDR3 contains 14 residues. V lost 4 bases, J lost 0 bases, and 9 bases lay in between.

Sequencing was performed on CD4+ T cells from PBMCs. The chain combines TRBV5-1 with TRBJ2-3, with D unresolved. The receptor was derived from a human donor in good health. This chain's CDR3 is CASSKTTSTDTQYF. In DNA form, the CDR3 reads TGCGCCAGCAGCAAAACGACTAGCACAGATACGCAGTATTTT.